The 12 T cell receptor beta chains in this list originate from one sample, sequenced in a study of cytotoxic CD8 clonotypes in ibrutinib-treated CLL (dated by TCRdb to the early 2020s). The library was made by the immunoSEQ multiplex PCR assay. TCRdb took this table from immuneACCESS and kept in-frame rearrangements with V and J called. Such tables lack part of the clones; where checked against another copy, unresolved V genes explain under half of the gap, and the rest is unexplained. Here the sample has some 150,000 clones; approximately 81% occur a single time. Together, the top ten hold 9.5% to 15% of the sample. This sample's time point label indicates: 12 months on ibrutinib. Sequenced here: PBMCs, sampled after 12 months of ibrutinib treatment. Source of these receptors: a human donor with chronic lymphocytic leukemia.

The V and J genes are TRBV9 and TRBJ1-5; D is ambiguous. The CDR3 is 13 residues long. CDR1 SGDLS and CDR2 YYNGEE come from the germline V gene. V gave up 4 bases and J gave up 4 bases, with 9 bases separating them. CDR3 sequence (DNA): TGTGCCAGCAGCCTACAGCTGAATCAGCCCCAGCATTTT. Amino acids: CASSLQLNQPQHF.

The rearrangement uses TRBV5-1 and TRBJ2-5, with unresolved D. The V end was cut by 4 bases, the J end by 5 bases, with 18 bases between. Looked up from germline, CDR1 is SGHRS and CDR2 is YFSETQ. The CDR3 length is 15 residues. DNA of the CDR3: TGCGCCAGCAGCCCGGCGCCCCTAGGCCTCGAGACCCAGTACTTC. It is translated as CASSPAPLGLETQYF.

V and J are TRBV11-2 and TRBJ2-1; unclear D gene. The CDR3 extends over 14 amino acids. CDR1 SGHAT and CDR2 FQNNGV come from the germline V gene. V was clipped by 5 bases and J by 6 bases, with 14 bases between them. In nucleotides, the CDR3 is TGTGCCAGCAGCAAAGATCGGACCTCCAATGAGCAGTTCTTC. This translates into CASSKDRTSNEQFF.

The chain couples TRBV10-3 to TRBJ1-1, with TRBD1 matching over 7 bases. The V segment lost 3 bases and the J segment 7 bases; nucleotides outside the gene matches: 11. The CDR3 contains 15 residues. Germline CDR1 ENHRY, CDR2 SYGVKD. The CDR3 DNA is TGTGCCATCAGTGACCCCGAGACAGGGAGGGTTGAAGCTTTCTTT. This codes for CAISDPETGRVEAFF.

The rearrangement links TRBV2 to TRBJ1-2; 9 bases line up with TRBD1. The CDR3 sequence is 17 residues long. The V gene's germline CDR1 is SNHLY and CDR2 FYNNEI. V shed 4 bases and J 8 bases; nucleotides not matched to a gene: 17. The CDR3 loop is CASSGLGGQGKFGGYTF. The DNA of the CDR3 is TGTGCCAGCAGTGGCTTAGGGGGACAGGGAAAGTTTGGCGGCTACACCTTC. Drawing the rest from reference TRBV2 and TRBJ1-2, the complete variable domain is EPEVTQTPSHQVTQMGQEVILRCVPISNHLYFYWYRQILGQKVEFLVSFYNNEISEKSEIFDDQFSVERPDGSNFTLKIRSTKLEDSAMYFCASSGLGGQGKFGGYTFGSGTRLTVV.

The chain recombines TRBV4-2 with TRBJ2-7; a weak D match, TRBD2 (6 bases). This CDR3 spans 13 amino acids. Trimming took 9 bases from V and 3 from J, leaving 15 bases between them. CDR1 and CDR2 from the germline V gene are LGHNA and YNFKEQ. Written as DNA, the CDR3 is TGTGCCAGTAGCGGAAAAACCCACTACGAGCAGTACTTC. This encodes CASSGKTHYEQYF.

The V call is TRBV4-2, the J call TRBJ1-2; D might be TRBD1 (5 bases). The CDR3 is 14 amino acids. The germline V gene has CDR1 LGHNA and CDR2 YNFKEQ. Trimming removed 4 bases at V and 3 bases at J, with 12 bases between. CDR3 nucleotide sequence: TGTGCCAGCAGCCGAGGCGACAGCTACTATGGCTACACCTTC. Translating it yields CASSRGDSYYGYTF.

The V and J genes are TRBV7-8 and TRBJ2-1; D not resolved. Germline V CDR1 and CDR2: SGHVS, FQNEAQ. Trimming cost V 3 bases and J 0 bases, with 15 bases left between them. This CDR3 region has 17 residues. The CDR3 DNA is TGTGCCAGCAGCTTTTATGGCTCTTTTAGCTCCTACAATGAGCAGTTCTTC. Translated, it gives CASSFYGSFSSYNEQFF.

For the CDR3, the DNA is TGTGCCAGCAGTGAAGCGCTTCCGGATACGCAGTATTTT. As protein: CASSEALPDTQYF. The V gene is TRBV2, the J gene TRBJ2-3; D remains unclear. The CDR3 is 13 amino acids. The germline CDR1 and CDR2 sequences are SNHLY and FYNNEI. With 0 bases removed from V and 6 bases from J, the gap between germline ends came to 7 bases.

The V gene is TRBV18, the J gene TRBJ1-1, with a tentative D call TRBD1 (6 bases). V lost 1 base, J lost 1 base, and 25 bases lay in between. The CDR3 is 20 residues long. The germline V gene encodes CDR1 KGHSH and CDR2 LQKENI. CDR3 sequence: CASSPRGPSTGKVGNTEAFF. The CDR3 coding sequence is TGTGCCAGCTCACCACGTGGACCCTCAACAGGGAAGGTGGGGAACACTGAAGCTTTCTTT.

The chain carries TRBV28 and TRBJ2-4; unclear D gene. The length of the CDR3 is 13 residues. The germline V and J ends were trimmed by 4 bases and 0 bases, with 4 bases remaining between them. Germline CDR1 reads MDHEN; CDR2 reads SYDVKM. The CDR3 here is CASSSVAKNIQYF. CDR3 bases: TGTGCCAGCAGTTCGGTAGCCAAAAACATTCAGTACTTC.

CDR3 DNA sequence: TGTGCCAGCAGCAACCGCCCGAGGGATGAGCAGTACTTC. Encoded protein: CASSNRPRDEQYF. V and J are TRBV21-1 and TRBJ2-7; the table's D call TRBD2 went unverified against the DNA. TRBV21-1 is recorded as a pseudogene. The CDR3 has 13 residues.